The rows below give T cell receptor beta chains drawn from one sample of a study of immune heterogeneity within non-small cell lung tumors. TCRdb called the multiplex PCR reads again in MiXCR, with one record for every CDR3 protein. The sample has around 6,000 distinct CDR3 sequences, 20% to 25% seen once. The sequencing input was lung tumor tissue. The origin of the receptors is a man aged 70-80 years with non-small cell lung cancer. Both conserved end residues are part of each CDR3. Fields, in order: J gene, V gene, clone size, D gene, CDR3 DNA, CDR3 protein. A D gene is named only where the DNA matches it firmly. The size of a clone is reported for some rows only, either as once, few or many, or as a class for expanded clones.

TRBJ2-7,TRBV20-1,NA,NA,TGCAGTGCTAGAGAAGGGACCCTCGGTAAGCAGTACTTC,CSAREGTLGKQYF
TRBJ1-2,TRBV5-1,medium-sized,TRBD1,TGCGCCAGCAGCTATGGACAGGGATCTGGCTACACCTTC,CASSYGQGSGYTF
TRBJ2-3,TRBV7-2,few,TRBD2,TGTGCCAGCAAACGGACTAGCGGGGGGGTCACAGATACGCAGTATTTT,CASKRTSGGVTDTQYF
TRBJ1-5,TRBV20-1,medium-sized,NA,TGCAGTGCTAGTGGGGGGGCGGCTTCTAGGGCCCAGCATTTT,CSASGGAASRAQHF
TRBJ2-5,TRBV20-1,few,NA,TGCAGTGCCCTAAGCGATATACCCCCTAAGACCCAGTACTTC,CSALSDIPPKTQYF
TRBJ2-7,TRBV28,medium-sized,NA,TGTGCCAGCACCCTGGGAGGTCGGTGGGCCTACGAGCAGTACTTC,CASTLGGRWAYEQYF
TRBJ1-1,TRBV20-1,medium-sized,NA,TGCAGTGCTAGAGAGTTTCAGGGGTTCATGAACACTGAAGCTTTCTTT,CSAREFQGFMNTEAFF
TRBJ1-1,TRBV5-1,many,NA,TGCGCCAGCAGCCTGGCGCAGGGGCGCAGAGCTTTCTTT,CASSLAQGRRAFF
TRBJ1-3,TRBV20-1,NA,NA,TGCAGTGCTAGTTCGGGCGGTTGCTACTCTGGAAACACCATATATTTT,CSASSGGCYSGNTIYF
TRBJ1-5,TRBV2,medium-sized,NA,TGTGCCAGCGGAGACAGGAGGCAGCCCCAGCATTTT,CASGDRRQPQHF
TRBJ2-3,TRBV7-2,NA,NA,TGTGCCAGCAGCTTAGAGGGGGGTTGGGGGGGGCCTAGCACAGATACGCAGTATTTT,CASSLEGGWGGPSTDTQYF
TRBJ2-7,TRBV6-1,NA,NA,TGTGCCAGCAGCCATAGGAGAGTAGAGCAGTACTTC,CASSHRRVEQYF
TRBJ2-3,TRBV6-1,few,NA,TGTGCCAGCAGTGATGAGGGGTGGGGCACAGATACGCAGTATTTT,CASSDEGWGTDTQYF
TRBJ2-1,TRBV7-8,medium-sized,NA,TGTGCCAGCAGCTTAGTGGGGGGGGCTCATAATGAGCAGTTCTTC,CASSLVGGAHNEQFF
TRBJ2-3,TRBV10-3,few,TRBD2,TGTGCCATCAGTCCATGGGCGGGGGAGACAGATACGCAGTATTTT,CAISPWAGETDTQYF
TRBJ2-3,TRBV7-2,medium-sized,TRBD2,TGTGCCAGCACCCCGGCGAGAGCGGGGATTGATACGCAGTATTTT,CASTPARAGIDTQYF
TRBJ2-3,TRBV5-1,many,TRBD2,TGCGCCAGCAGCCTGCGGGGGGCGGGAGCAGATACGCAGTATTTT,CASSLRGAGADTQYF
TRBJ2-5,TRBV5-1,many,NA,TGCGCCAGCAGTGTCGGAGAGACCCAGTACTTC,CASSVGETQYF
TRBJ1-2,TRBV28,medium-sized,NA,TGTGCCAGCACCCCTGGAATCAATGGCTACACCTTC,CASTPGINGYTF
TRBJ1-4,TRBV28,NA,NA,TGTGCCACCTTATCTAATGAAAAACTGTTTTTT,CATLSNEKLFF
TRBJ2-3,TRBV19,NA,TRBD2,TGTGCCAGTAGGGTAGCGGGTGGCACAGATACGCAGTATTTT,CASRVAGGTDTQYF
TRBJ2-7,TRBV3-1,medium-sized,NA,TGTGCCAGCAGCTATCGACTAGTACAGTACTTC,CASSYRLVQYF
TRBJ2-1,TRBV12-3/TRBV12-4,medium-sized,NA,TGTGCCAGCATGGGGGGTTCCTACAATGAGCAGTTCTTC,CASMGGSYNEQFF
TRBJ2-7,TRBV29-1,many,TRBD1,TGCAGCGTTGACTCAGGGGGACAGAGCTCCTACGAGCAGTACTTC,CSVDSGGQSSYEQYF
TRBJ2-7,TRBV5-6,few,TRBD1,TGTGCCAGCACCTTTGACGGGACAGGGGGGTACGAGCAGTACTTC,CASTFDGTGGYEQYF
TRBJ2-2,TRBV28,medium-sized,NA,TGTGCCAGCATATCACGACTAGAGAACACCGGGGAGCTGTTTTTT,CASISRLENTGELFF
TRBJ1-5,TRBV20-1,NA,NA,TGCAGTGCAGGGGGTAAGGGCAATCAGCCCCAGCATTTT,CSAGGKGNQPQHF
TRBJ1-2,TRBV30,medium-sized,NA,TGTGCCTGGACCCCTTCCCGGGACAACTATGGCTACACCTTC,CAWTPSRDNYGYTF
TRBJ2-1,TRBV13,many,NA,TGTGCCAGCAGCTCTTATAGCGGTTTCTCCTACAATGAGCAGTTCTTC,CASSSYSGFSYNEQFF
TRBJ2-1,TRBV6-4,NA,NA,TGTGCCAGCAGTGAGACCGGGGCTGAAGGTAGGAATGAGCAGTTCTTC,CASSETGAEGRNEQFF
TRBJ2-7,TRBV28,medium-sized,NA,TGTGCCAGCAGTTGGGGAAGTAGCTCCTACGAGCAGTACTTC,CASSWGSSSYEQYF
TRBJ1-5,TRBV27,medium-sized,NA,TGTGCCAGCAGTTTATTCGTTGATCAGCCCCAGCATTTT,CASSLFVDQPQHF
TRBJ1-6,TRBV14,few,NA,TGTGCCAGCAGCCAAGGGCGGTCTTCACCCCTCCACTTT,CASSQGRSSPLHF
TRBJ2-1,TRBV2,NA,TRBD2,TGTGCCAGCAGATCCGCAGCGGGGGCCTTGAGTGAGCAGTTCTTC,CASRSAAGALSEQFF
TRBJ1-5,TRBV6-1,medium-sized,NA,TGTGCCAGCAGTGGCCAGGCCAGCAATCAGCCCCAGCATTTT,CASSGQASNQPQHF
TRBJ2-5,TRBV7-9,few,NA,TGTGCCAGCAGCTTAGCGGGGGGATCGTACCAAGAGACCCAGTACTTC,CASSLAGGSYQETQYF
TRBJ2-1,TRBV18,medium-sized,TRBD2,TGTGCCAGCTCACCACCGGGACTAGCGGGGGGGCCTTCCTACAATGAGCAGTTCTTC,CASSPPGLAGGPSYNEQFF
TRBJ1-6,TRBV15,medium-sized,NA,TGTGCCACCAGCAGAGATAGCTCCTATAATTCACCCCTCCACTTT,CATSRDSSYNSPLHF
TRBJ2-7,TRBV6-2/TRBV6-3,NA,NA,TGTGCCAGCAGTTACCGTCCGGGATCCTACGAGCAGTACTTC,CASSYRPGSYEQYF
TRBJ1-4,TRBV2,many,NA,TGTGCCAGCAGTGATGGGAACGGGGTGCGAGCTAATGAAAAACTGTTTTTT,CASSDGNGVRANEKLFF
TRBJ1-6,TRBV6-1,medium-sized,NA,TGTGCCAGCAGAGGCGGGGCAAATTCACCCCTCCACTTT,CASRGGANSPLHF
TRBJ1-4,TRBV5-1,medium-sized,TRBD1,TGCGCCAGCAGCTTGTTTGGACAGGGGGTCGAGGGTAATGAAAAACTGTTTTTT,CASSLFGQGVEGNEKLFF
TRBJ2-1,TRBV2,many,TRBD2,TGTGCCAGCAGTGGGTCAGCGGGAGTAGTAAGGAATGAGCAGTTCTTC,CASSGSAGVVRNEQFF
TRBJ2-7,TRBV19,medium-sized,TRBD1,TGTGCCAGTAGCTCGGGACAGGGTGACTACGAGCAGTACTTC,CASSSGQGDYEQYF
TRBJ2-7,TRBV6-2/TRBV6-3,once,TRBD1,TGTGCCAGCTCGACAGGGCTTCGGGAGCAGTACTTC,CASSTGLREQYF
TRBJ2-4,TRBV19,NA,NA,TGTGCCAGTAGTATCGGGTTCGGGGACTCTGGGTTAGACATTCAGTACTTC,CASSIGFGDSGLDIQYF
TRBJ2-5,TRBV3-1,medium-sized,NA,TGTGCCAGCAGCCAACTAGCCGGTGCCCAAGAGACCCAGTACTTC,CASSQLAGAQETQYF
TRBJ1-1,TRBV20-1,few,NA,TGCAGTGCTAGAGATCCAAGGACAGCTCGGAACACTGAAGCTTTCTTT,CSARDPRTARNTEAFF
TRBJ1-1,TRBV20-1,many,NA,TGCAGTGCTAGTAGGGGAAATACGCTAGGGACTGAAGCTTTCTTT,CSASRGNTLGTEAFF
TRBJ2-3,TRBV4-2,medium-sized,NA,TGTGCCAGCAGCCAGCTCGGGACGGCAGAGACAGATACGCAGTATTTT,CASSQLGTAETDTQYF
TRBJ2-1,TRBV9,many,TRBD1,TGTGCCAGCAGCCCCCGACAGGGGAGATACAATGAGCAGTTCTTC,CASSPRQGRYNEQFF
TRBJ2-2,TRBV19,NA,TRBD2,TGTGCCAGTAGTATAGGGGGGGGAATGAACACCGGGGAGCTGTTTTTT,CASSIGGGMNTGELFF
TRBJ1-4,TRBV6-1,medium-sized,NA,TGTGCCAGCAGTGAAGGCCAGGGACCTAATGAAAAACTGTTTTTT,CASSEGQGPNEKLFF
TRBJ1-2,TRBV18,medium-sized,NA,TGTGCCAGCTCACCACCACGTGACAGGCTCTATGGCTACACCTTC,CASSPPRDRLYGYTF
TRBJ2-5,TRBV3-1,NA,NA,TGTGCCAGCAGCCAAGATGGTGCGGGCAAATCGACCCAGTACTTC,CASSQDGAGKSTQYF
TRBJ1-3,TRBV9,medium-sized,TRBD1,TGTGCCAGCAGCTTACGACAGGGTCCTAGCTCTGGAAACACCATATATTTT,CASSLRQGPSSGNTIYF
TRBJ2-6,TRBV5-1,many,NA,TGCGCCAGCAGCGCCCAGGGCGTCCTGACTTTC,CASSAQGVLTF
TRBJ2-5,TRBV11-2,many,TRBD1,TGTGCCAGCAGCCCCCGGACAGGGTGGCAAGAGACCCAGTACTTC,CASSPRTGWQETQYF
TRBJ1-2,TRBV10-2,medium-sized,NA,TGCGCCAGCAGTGTTCTTGGGAAGGGCTACACCTTC,CASSVLGKGYTF
TRBJ1-1,TRBV12-3/TRBV12-4,NA,NA,TGTGCCAGCAGTTTAGGGGGGTGGAGGAGAGGGGCTTTCTTT,CASSLGGWRRGAFF